This T cell receptor (beta chain) was profiled in a study of shared clonotypes between healthy human individuals. Study results and limitations: Shared clonotypes across all four donors exceeded non-shared ones in generation probability. Naive subsets typically showed greater estimated richness than memory subsets. A handful of donors showed sharing of about 4.6% of naive CD4 clonotypes.

CD8 cells regarded as naive lacked CD45RO, were positively chosen for CCR7, and omitted terminally differentiated effector memory CD45RA+ cells. Genomic DNA belonging to each subset was distributed in equal measure over several immunoSEQ plates. Clones were sequenced by immunoSEQ multiplex PCR, and TCRdb holds only the in-frame ones, with some missing. Among more than 2 million clones listed, roughly 95% were seen once. Germline CDR1 is SEHNR and CDR2 is FQNEAQ (reference sequence). The J segment lost 4 bases and the V segment lost 4 bases, leaving 3 bases of the junction unmatched. This CDR3 spans 14 amino acids. This clone was observed a single time. What it binds is unknown. Other DNA sequences from this sample encode an identical CDR3 as well.

The sequencing input was naive CD8+ T cells sorted from blood. This sequence originates from a man aged 18-30 years in good health. This rearrangement joins TRBV7-9 to TRBJ2-5, with 10 bases lining up with TRBD2. DNA of the CDR3: TGTGCCAGCAGCTCAAGACTAGCGGGAGAGACCCAGTACTTC. Protein product: CASSSRLAGETQYF.